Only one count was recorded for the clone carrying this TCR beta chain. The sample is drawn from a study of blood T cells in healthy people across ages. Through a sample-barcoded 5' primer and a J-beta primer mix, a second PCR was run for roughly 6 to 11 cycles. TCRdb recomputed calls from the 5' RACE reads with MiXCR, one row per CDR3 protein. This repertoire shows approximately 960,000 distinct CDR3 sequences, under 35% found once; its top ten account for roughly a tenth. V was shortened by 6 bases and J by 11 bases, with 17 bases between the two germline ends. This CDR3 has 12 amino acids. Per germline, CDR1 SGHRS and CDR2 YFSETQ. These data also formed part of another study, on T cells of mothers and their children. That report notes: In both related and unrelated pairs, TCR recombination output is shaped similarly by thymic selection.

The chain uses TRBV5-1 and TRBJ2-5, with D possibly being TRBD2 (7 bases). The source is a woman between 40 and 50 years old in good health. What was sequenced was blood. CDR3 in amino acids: CASTWGGDEQYF. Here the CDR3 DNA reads TGCGCCAGCACGTGGGGGGGCGATGAGCAGTACTTC. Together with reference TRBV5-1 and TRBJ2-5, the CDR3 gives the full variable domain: KAGVTQTPRYLIKTRGQQVTLSCSPISGHRSVSWYQQTPGQGLQFLFEYFSETQRNKGNFPGRFSGRQFSNSRSEMNVSTLELGDSALYLCASTWGGDEQYFGPGTRLLVL.